Listed here are 22 T cell receptor beta chains from one sample, sequenced in a study of cytotoxic CD8 clonotypes in ibrutinib-treated CLL. Sequencing used immunoSEQ multiplex PCR; TCRdb keeps in-frame clones, though not all of them. The sample contains 110,000 to 150,000 clones, 70% to 80% of which appear only once. The source was PBMCs, collected after 12 months of ibrutinib treatment. Receptors originate from a human donor with chronic lymphocytic leukemia.

V usage is TRBV28 and J usage is TRBJ1-1; D unclear. Germline-derived CDR1 and CDR2 are MDHEN and SYDVKM. V lost 3 bases to trimming and J lost 0 bases, with 2 bases between them. The CDR3 spans 12 residues. CDR3 sequence reads: CASSFVNTEAFF. In nucleotides, the CDR3 is TGTGCCAGCAGTTTCGTGAACACTGAAGCTTTCTTT.

The V and J genes are TRBV18 and TRBJ1-1; 7 bases match TRBD1. V was clipped by 4 bases and J by 5 bases; unmatched bases: 7. The CDR3 has 14 residues. The germline CDR1 and CDR2 sequences are KGHSH and LQKENI. The CDR3 is CASSQSTGRTEAFF. CDR3 DNA sequence: TGTGCCAGCTCACAGTCGACAGGGCGGACTGAAGCTTTCTTT. Filled out from reference TRBV18 and TRBJ1-1, the complete variable domain reads NAGVMQNPRHLVRRRGQEARLRCSPMKGHSHVYWYRQLPEEGLKFMVYLQKENIIDESGMPKERFSAEFPKEGPSILRIQQVVRGDSAAYFCASSQSTGRTEAFFGQGTRLTVV.

The chain links TRBV6-5 to TRBJ1-2; TRBD1 matches 7 bases. There are 15 residues in the CDR3. V gave up 6 bases and J gave up 4 bases; unmatched junction bases: 11. Per the germline V gene, CDR1 is MNHEY and CDR2 is SVGAGI. The CDR3 sequence is CASSYRDRDPYGYTF. The CDR3 DNA reads as TGTGCCAGCAGCTACAGGGACAGAGATCCCTATGGCTACACCTTC.

V usage is TRBV2 and J usage is TRBJ2-1; TRBD2 matches at 7 bases. CDR3 size: 17 residues. CDR1 and CDR2 (germline): SNHLY, FYNNEI. The V segment lost 3 bases and the J segment 4 bases; nucleotides outside the gene matches: 12. The chain's CDR3 is CASSDLLVAGGYNEQFF. CDR3 DNA: TGTGCCAGCAGTGATCTTTTGGTAGCGGGCGGTTACAATGAGCAGTTCTTC.

This clone was counted between two and nine times. The rearrangement uses TRBV7-9 and TRBJ2-2, with D possibly matching TRBD1 (6 bases). Looked up from germline, CDR1 is SEHNR and CDR2 is FQNEAQ (reference sequence). With 4 bases removed from V and 13 bases from J, the gap between germline ends came to 16 bases. The CDR3 loop spans 13 amino acids. CDR3 coding DNA: TGTGCCAGCAGCTACCGGGACACCCTTCGGCTGTTTTTT. Translation: CASSYRDTLRLFF.

The chain recombines TRBV2 with TRBJ1-4, with unresolved D. The CDR3 is made up of 13 amino acids. Looked up from germline, CDR1 is SNHLY and CDR2 is FYNNEI. Trimming took off 6 bases at V and 3 bases at J, with 8 bases between the two ends. CDR3 residues: CASRDQPNEKLFF. CDR3 nucleotides: TGTGCCAGCAGAGACCAGCCTAATGAAAAACTGTTTTTT.

The V call is TRBV11-2, the J call TRBJ2-3; the match to TRBD2 covers 7 bases. The J segment lost 1 base and the V segment lost 5 bases, leaving 12 bases of the junction unmatched. CDR1 and CDR2 from the germline V gene are SGHAT and FQNNGV. This CDR3 is 17 amino acids long. The CDR3: CASSGAPAGDGTDTQYF. CDR3 in DNA: TGTGCCAGCAGCGGAGCCCCGGCGGGAGACGGCACAGATACGCAGTATTTT.

The rearrangement links TRBV18 to TRBJ2-5, with 8 bases aligning to TRBD1. Germline-derived CDR1 and CDR2 are KGHSH and LQKENI. The trim removed 3 bases at V and 2 bases at J, leaving 14 bases unmatched. This CDR3 has 18 residues. The chain's CDR3 is CASSPRTGPFGPQETQYF. CDR3 coding DNA: TGTGCCAGCTCACCCCGGACAGGGCCCTTCGGCCCGCAAGAGACCCAGTACTTC. The variable domain in full, with the rest retrieved from reference TRBV18 and TRBJ2-5, is NAGVMQNPRHLVRRRGQEARLRCSPMKGHSHVYWYRQLPEEGLKFMVYLQKENIIDESGMPKERFSAEFPKEGPSILRIQQVVRGDSAAYFCASSPRTGPFGPQETQYFGPGTRLLVL.

The chain has TRBV6-4 and TRBJ2-3; D ambiguous. The V end lost 5 bases, the J end lost 6 bases, and 18 bases lay between the germline ends. This CDR3 has 15 residues. Germline loops: CDR1 MRHNA, CDR2 SNTAGT. The chain's CDR3 is CASSRTGDLRDTQYF. The CDR3 DNA is TGTGCCAGCAGTCGGACCGGTGACCTTAGGGATACGCAGTATTTT.

The V call is TRBV28, the J call TRBJ1-6, with 7 bases identical to TRBD1. The CDR3 covers 16 residues. CDR1 MDHEN and CDR2 SYDVKM come from the germline V gene. V was pared by 5 bases and J by 8 bases, with 12 bases of the junction left unmatched. This CDR3 reads CASSHLSDRAYSPLHF. The CDR3, as DNA: TGTGCCAGCAGTCACCTGAGTGACAGGGCCTATTCACCCCTCCACTTT.

This clone occurred a few times. The chain links TRBV6-4 to TRBJ2-1; 11 bases are a match to TRBD2. The junction had 11 bases not matched to a gene; V was cut back by 7 bases and J by 6 bases. CDR3 length: 16 amino acids. Germline V gene data show CDR1 as MRHNA and CDR2 as SNTAGT. CDR3 amino acids: CASISGRAPLCNEQFF. For the CDR3, the DNA is TGTGCCAGCATTAGCGGGAGGGCCCCTCTATGCAATGAGCAGTTCTTC.

The rearrangement joins TRBV5-6 to TRBJ2-5; either TRBD1 or TRBD2 may fit D (6 bases each). The V gene lost 2 bases and the J gene lost 5 bases, with 16 bases spanning the gap. CDR1 and CDR2 (germline): SGHDT, YYEEEE. The CDR3 sequence is 15 residues long. CDR3 nucleotide sequence: TGTGCCAGCAGCTTCGTCAGGGGAGGTTGGGAGACCCAGTACTTC. The encoded protein is CASSFVRGGWETQYF.

The V gene is TRBV7-9, the J gene TRBJ2-5; 7 nucleotides match TRBD1. V was pared by 6 bases and J by 1 base, with 5 bases of the junction left unmatched. This CDR3 has 14 amino acids. Germline-derived CDR1 and CDR2 are SEHNR and FQNEAQ (reference sequence). The DNA for the CDR3 is TGTGCCAGCAGTCCCGGACAGGTCCAAGAGACCCAGTACTTC. Protein product: CASSPGQVQETQYF.

This chain connects TRBV4-1 to TRBJ1-2, with a weak D call TRBD1 (5 bases). The CDR3 length is 15 residues. Germline CDR1 and CDR2: MGHRA and YSYEKL. With 1 base removed from V and 0 bases from J, the gap between germline ends came to 9 bases. CDR3 in DNA: TGCGCCAGCAGCCAAGTGCAGGGAGCTAACTATGGCTACACCTTC. Its protein product is CASSQVQGANYGYTF.

This chain joins TRBV18 and TRBJ2-7; D may correspond to TRBD1 or TRBD2 (6 bases each). CDR1 and CDR2 (germline): KGHSH, LQKENI. V was cut by 3 bases and J by 4 bases, with 16 bases left in between. The CDR3 totals 15 residues. CDR3 sequence (DNA): TGTGCCAGCTCACCGGGATGGGGGGCAGGTTACGAGCAGTACTTC. Translating gives CASSPGWGAGYEQYF.

The chain is built from TRBV5-6 and TRBJ2-5; D remains ambiguous. The CDR3 contains 13 residues. Trimming removed 4 bases at V and 5 bases at J, with 12 bases between. In germline, CDR1 is SGHDT, CDR2 YYEEEE. CDR3 in DNA: TGTGCCAGCAGCGTGGGATCCGTCGAGACCCAGTACTTC. This sequence encodes CASSVGSVETQYF.

The chain carries TRBV19 and TRBJ2-5; weak D call: TRBD1 (5 bases). This CDR3 has 14 residues. With 4 bases removed from V and 7 bases from J, the gap between germline ends came to 16 bases. Germline loops: CDR1 LNHDA, CDR2 SQIVND (reference sequence). The CDR3 is CASSTRRAQGTQYF. DNA of the CDR3: TGTGCCAGTAGTACCCGTCGGGCGCAGGGGACCCAGTACTTC.

CDR3 DNA: TGCAGCGTTGGACAGGGGTATTCTAATGAAAAACTGTTTTTT. It encodes CSVGQGYSNEKLFF. This chain links TRBV29-1 with TRBJ1-4, with 8 bases identical to TRBD1. The CDR3 sequence is 14 residues long. Germline loops: CDR1 SQVTM, CDR2 ANQGSEA. V was pared by 4 bases and J by 3 bases, with 4 bases of the junction left unmatched.

This sequence joins TRBV18 and TRBJ1-1; 9 bases align to TRBD1. CDR1 and CDR2 from the germline V gene are KGHSH and LQKENI. The CDR3 length is 15 residues. With 3 bases clipped from V and 0 bases from J, the junction kept 2 bases outside the gene matches. The CDR3 protein is CASSPRTGVNTEAFF. As DNA, the CDR3 is TGTGCCAGCTCACCCAGGACAGGGGTGAACACTGAAGCTTTCTTT. Variable domain in full (rest from reference TRBV18 and TRBJ1-1): NAGVMQNPRHLVRRRGQEARLRCSPMKGHSHVYWYRQLPEEGLKFMVYLQKENIIDESGMPKERFSAEFPKEGPSILRIQQVVRGDSAAYFCASSPRTGVNTEAFFGQGTRLTVV.

The J gene is TRBJ1-3, the V gene TRBV7-2; no definite D call. The V end lost 2 bases, the J end lost 0 bases, and 11 bases lay between the germline ends. This CDR3 comprises 16 residues. The germline V gene encodes CDR1 SGHTA and CDR2 FQGNSA. In DNA, the CDR3 is TGTGCCAGCAGCTTATTGGCGTCAAGCTCTGGAAACACCATATATTTT. It yields the protein CASSLLASSSGNTIYF.

This sequence joins TRBV7-9 and TRBJ1-2, with TRBD1 identical over 7 bases. The CDR3 is 16 residues long. V lost 5 bases, J lost 4 bases, and 13 bases stayed unmatched. Germline assignment: CDR1 SEHNR and CDR2 FQNEAQ (reference sequence). The chain's CDR3 is CASSPSGGGGVYGYTF. In DNA form, the CDR3 reads TGTGCCAGCAGCCCATCGGGTGGAGGGGGCGTCTATGGCTACACCTTC.

J is TRBJ1-4 and V is TRBV18, with a tentative D call TRBD1 (6 bases). Trimming took 6 bases from V and 0 from J, leaving 17 bases between them. Germline V gene data show CDR1 as KGHSH and CDR2 as LQKENI. The CDR3 contains 17 residues. CDR3 residues: CASSLTNRDPTNEKLFF. CDR3 sequence (DNA): TGTGCCAGCTCCCTAACCAACAGGGACCCAACTAATGAAAAACTGTTTTTT.